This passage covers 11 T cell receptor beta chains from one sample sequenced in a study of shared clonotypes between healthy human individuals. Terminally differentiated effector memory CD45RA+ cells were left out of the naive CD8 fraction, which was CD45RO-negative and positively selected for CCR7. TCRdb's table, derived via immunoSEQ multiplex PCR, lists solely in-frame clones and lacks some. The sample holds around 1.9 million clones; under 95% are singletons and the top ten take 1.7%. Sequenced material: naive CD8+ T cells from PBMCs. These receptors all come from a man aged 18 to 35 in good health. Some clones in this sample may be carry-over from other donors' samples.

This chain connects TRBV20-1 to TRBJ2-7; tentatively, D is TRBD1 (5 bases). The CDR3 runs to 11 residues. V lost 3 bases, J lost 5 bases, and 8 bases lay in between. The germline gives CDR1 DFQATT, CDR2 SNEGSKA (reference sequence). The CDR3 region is CSASAGHEQYF. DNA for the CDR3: TGCAGTGCTAGTGCAGGGCACGAGCAGTACTTC.

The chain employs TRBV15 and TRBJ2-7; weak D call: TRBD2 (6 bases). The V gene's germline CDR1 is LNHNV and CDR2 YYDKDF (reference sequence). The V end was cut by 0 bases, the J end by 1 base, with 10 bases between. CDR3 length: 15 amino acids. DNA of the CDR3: TGTGCCACCAGCAGAGACCTCGGGACTTCCTACGAGCAGTACTTC. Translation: CATSRDLGTSYEQYF.

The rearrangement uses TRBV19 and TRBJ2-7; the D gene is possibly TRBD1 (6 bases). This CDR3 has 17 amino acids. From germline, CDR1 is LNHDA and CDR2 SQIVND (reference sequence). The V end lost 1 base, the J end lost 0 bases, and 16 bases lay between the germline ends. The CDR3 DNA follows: TGTGCCAGTAGTATAGTACTTGGGGGCGAGGGCTCCTACGAGCAGTACTTC. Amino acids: CASSIVLGGEGSYEQYF.

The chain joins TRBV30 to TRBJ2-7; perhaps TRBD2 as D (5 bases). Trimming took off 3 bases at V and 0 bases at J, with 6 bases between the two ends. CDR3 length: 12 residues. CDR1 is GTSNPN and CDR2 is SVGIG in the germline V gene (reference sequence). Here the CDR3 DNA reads TGTGCCTGGAGCCGGGACTCCTACGAGCAGTACTTC. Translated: CAWSRDSYEQYF. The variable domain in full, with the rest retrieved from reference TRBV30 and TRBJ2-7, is SQTIHQWPATLVQPVGSPLSLECTVEGTSNPNLYWYRQAAGRGLQLLFYSVGIGQISSEVPQNLSASRPQDRQFILSSKKLLLSDSGFYLCAWSRDSYEQYFGPGTRLTVT.

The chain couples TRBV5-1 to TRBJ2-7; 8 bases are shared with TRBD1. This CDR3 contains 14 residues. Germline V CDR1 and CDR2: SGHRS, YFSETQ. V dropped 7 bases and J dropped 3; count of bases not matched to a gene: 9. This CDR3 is CASRAAGGLYEQYF. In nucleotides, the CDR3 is TGCGCCAGCCGGGCGGCAGGGGGCCTCTACGAGCAGTACTTC.

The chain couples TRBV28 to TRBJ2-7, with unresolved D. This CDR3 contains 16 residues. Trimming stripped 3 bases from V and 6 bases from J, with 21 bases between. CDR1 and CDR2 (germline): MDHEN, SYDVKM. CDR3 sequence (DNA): TGTGCCAGCAGTTTGACCCACTGGGCCGATTTAGGCGAGCAGTACTTC. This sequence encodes CASSLTHWADLGEQYF.

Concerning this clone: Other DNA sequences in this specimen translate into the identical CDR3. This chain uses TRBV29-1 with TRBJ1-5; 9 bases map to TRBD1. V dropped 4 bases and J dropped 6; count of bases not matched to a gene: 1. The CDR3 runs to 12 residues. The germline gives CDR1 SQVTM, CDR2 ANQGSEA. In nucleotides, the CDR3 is TGCAGCGTTGGACAGGGGGGTCAGCCCCAGCATTTT. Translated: CSVGQGGQPQHF.

The CDR3 protein is CASSQEPASLTDTQYF. The CDR3 DNA follows: TGTGCCAGCAGCCAAGAACCGGCTTCCCTCACAGATACGCAGTATTTT. V usage is TRBV4-2 and J usage is TRBJ2-3; D gene unclear. CDR1 and CDR2 from the germline V gene are LGHNA and YNFKEQ. The CDR3 is 16 amino acids. V was pared by 0 bases and J by 2 bases, with 12 bases between.

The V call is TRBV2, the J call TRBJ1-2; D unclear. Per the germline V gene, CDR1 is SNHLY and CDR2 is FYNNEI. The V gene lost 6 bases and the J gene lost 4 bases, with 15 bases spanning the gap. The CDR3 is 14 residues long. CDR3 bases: TGTGCCAGCAGATACTCAGAGGGAACCTATGGCTACACCTTC. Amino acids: CASRYSEGTYGYTF.

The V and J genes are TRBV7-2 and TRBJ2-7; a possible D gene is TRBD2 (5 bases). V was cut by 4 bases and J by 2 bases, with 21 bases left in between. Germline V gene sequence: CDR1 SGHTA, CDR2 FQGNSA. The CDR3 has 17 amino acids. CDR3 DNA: TGTGCCAGCAGCTCCAGATTGCCGGGAATTAGCCCCTACGAGCAGTACTTC. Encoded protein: CASSSRLPGISPYEQYF.

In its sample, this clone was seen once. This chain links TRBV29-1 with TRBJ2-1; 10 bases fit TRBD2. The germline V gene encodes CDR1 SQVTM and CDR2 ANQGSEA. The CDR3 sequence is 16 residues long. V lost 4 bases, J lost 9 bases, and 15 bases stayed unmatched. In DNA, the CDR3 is TGCAGCGTTGGAAATCCGGGACTAGCGAGATCAAGTGAGCAGTTCTTC. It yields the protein CSVGNPGLARSSEQFF.